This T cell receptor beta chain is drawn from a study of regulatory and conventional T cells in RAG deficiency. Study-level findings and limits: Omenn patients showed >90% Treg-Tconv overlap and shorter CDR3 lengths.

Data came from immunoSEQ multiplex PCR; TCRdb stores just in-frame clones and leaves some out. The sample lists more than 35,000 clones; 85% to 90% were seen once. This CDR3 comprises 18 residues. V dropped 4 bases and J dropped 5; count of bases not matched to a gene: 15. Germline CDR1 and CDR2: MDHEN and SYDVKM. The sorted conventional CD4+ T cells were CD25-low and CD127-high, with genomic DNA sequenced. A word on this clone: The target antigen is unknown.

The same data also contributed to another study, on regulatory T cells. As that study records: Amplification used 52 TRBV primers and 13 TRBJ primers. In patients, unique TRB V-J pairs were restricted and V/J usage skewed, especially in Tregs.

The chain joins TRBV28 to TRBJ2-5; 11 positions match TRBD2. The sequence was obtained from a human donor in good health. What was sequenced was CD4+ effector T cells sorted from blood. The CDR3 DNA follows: TGTGCCAGCAGTTCCCCACGGGGTAGCGGGGGGGCCAGGGAGACCCAGTACTTC. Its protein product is CASSSPRGSGGARETQYF.